Given below is one T cell receptor beta chain in context. Its specificity is not known. V was shortened by 3 bases and J by 0 bases, with 5 bases between the two germline ends. This CDR3 spans 14 amino acids. Germline V gene lookup returns CDR1 SGHTA and CDR2 FQGNSA. The sample comes from a study of T cell responses to AZD1222 COVID-19 vaccine. Notes on the study in general: White British donors predominated, females outnumbered males, and clonal diversity was possibly underestimated. Seropositive at baseline were only 5 to 7 AZD1222 recipients.

The protocol was immunoSEQ multiplex PCR, while the TCRdb copy is restricted to in-frame clones and leaves out a portion. The sample consists of some 92,000 clones, about 90% of them appearing once. The material was peripheral blood, obtained on day 0 of AZD1222 vaccination. The J gene is TRBJ1-4, the V gene TRBV7-2; D gene uncertain. This clonotype was obtained from an adult in good health. Here the CDR3 reads CASSFRPTNEKLFF. The CDR3 nucleotides read TGTGCCAGCAGCTTCCGGCCAACTAATGAAAAACTGTTTTTT.